The table lists the clone carrying this TCR beta chain with a count of one. Between the trimmed V and J ends, which lost 4 bases and 2 bases, there was a span of 12 bases. CDR1 and CDR2 from the germline V gene are SNHLY and FYNNEI. This CDR3 contains 14 residues. These data originate in a study of tumor T cells in aggressive B-cell lymphoma. Only in-frame clones appear in the TCRdb table, and some are missing; sequencing was by immunoSEQ multiplex PCR. The sample shows several hundred clones, approximately 80% of them seen only once. The sample comprised tumor tissue. The TCR comes from an adult with diffuse large B cell lymphoma. Some clones in this sample may be carry-over from other donors' samples. V is TRBV2 and J is TRBJ2-7, with TRBD1 as a possible D gene (5 bases). The CDR3 DNA follows: TGTGCCAGCAGTGTCCCGGACACTGCCTACGAGCAGTACTTC. It codes for CASSVPDTAYEQYF.